These T cell receptor beta chains were read from a single sample in a study of response to subunit inactivated influenza vaccine. TCRdb redid the calling of the RT-PCR reads with MiXCR, one entry per CDR3 protein. Seen here are hundreds of thousands of distinct CDR3 sequences, approximately 14% observed once, and the top ten hold about 9.9%. Source: PBMCs from blood, taken about 13 days after vaccination. Receptors originate from a man aged 50 to 59 who received an inactivated influenza vaccine. CDR3s include the opening cysteine and the closing phenylalanine or tryptophan. The D gene is left open where the match is weak. Size tells how often a clone was seen (once, few, many) or the class of an expanded clone, and some rows leave it out.

-	TRBV7-2	few	TRBJ1-1	TGTGCCAGCAGCTTAGTTGCAGGGCCCACTGAAGCTTTCTTT	CASSLVAGPTEAFF
-	TRBV7-9	-	TRBJ2-5	TGTGCCAGCAGCTTAGCGGGGCCCGGGGAGACCCAGTACTTC	CASSLAGPGETQYF
TRBD2	TRBV12-3/TRBV12-4	-	TRBJ2-1	TGTGCCAGCAGTTCCCTCCATAGCGGGAGGGAGAATGAGCAGTTCTTC	CASSSLHSGRENEQFF
-	TRBV5-1	few	TRBJ1-6	TGCGCCAGCAGCTTGACAGAATTCAATTCACCCCTCCACTTT	CASSLTEFNSPLHF
-	TRBV21-1	few	TRBJ2-3	TGTGCCAGCAGCAAGGGGGCTTTGACAGATACGCAGTATTTT	CASSKGALTDTQYF
-	TRBV4-2	-	TRBJ1-1	TGTGCCAGCAGCCAAGATTCCAGGGTCACTGAAGCTTTCTTT	CASSQDSRVTEAFF
-	TRBV7-2	few	TRBJ2-7	TGTGCCAGCCGGGACCAAACCTACGAGCAGTACTTC	CASRDQTYEQYF
TRBD1	TRBV28	few	TRBJ2-7	TGTGCCAGCAGTTTAGGAGACAGGGGACACGAGCAGTACTTC	CASSLGDRGHEQYF
TRBD2	TRBV5-1	-	TRBJ2-5	TGCGCCAGCTCCTGGGGGGGGACTAGCGGATTCCAAGAGACCCAGTACTTC	CASSWGGTSGFQETQYF
TRBD1	TRBV10-3	many	TRBJ2-5	TGTGCCATCAGCGGGACAGTACAAGAGACCCAGTACTTC	CAISGTVQETQYF
TRBD1	TRBV20-1	few	TRBJ2-1	TGCAGTGCTAGTGACAGGGGGAATGAGCAGTTCTTC	CSASDRGNEQFF
-	TRBV7-2	few	TRBJ2-3	TGTGCCAGCAGCCCAGACCATACGCAGTATTTT	CASSPDHTQYF
-	TRBV4-2	many	TRBJ1-1	TGTGCCAGCAGCCTACCTGAGGGGGGGACCTTGAACACTGAAGCTTTCTTT	CASSLPEGGTLNTEAFF
-	TRBV19	-	TRBJ2-5	TGTGCCAGTAGTACCGGCCGTAGTCGGGAGACCCAGTACTTC	CASSTGRSRETQYF